This T cell receptor beta chain is from a study of blood T cell repertoires in COVID-19. Study at large: PBMCs, B-cell-depleted T cells, or T cells were the source of the cDNA or gDNA that made up the material.

This CDR3 spans 16 amino acids. V lost 3 bases and J lost 4; bases outside the gene matches: 6. The germline V gene encodes CDR1 SGDLS and CDR2 YYNGEE. In the study's own analysis: Amplification of reference gene primers was used by the study to estimate nucleated cell counts. Method: immunoSEQ multiplex PCR; TCRdb's copy keeps in-frame clones and lacks some. The DNA was the basis for D and trimming; V, J and clone size are from that table. The data hold 20,000 to 30,000 clones, with 86% observed a single time. This receptor was identified in a human donor with active COVID-19. The donor label of this sample is uncertain. The chain uses TRBV9 and TRBJ2-2; 10 bases are shared with TRBD1. The source material was peripheral blood. The CDR3 spells CASSDRQGAGTGELFF. In DNA, the CDR3 is TGTGCCAGCAGCGACAGACAGGGGGCCGGCACCGGGGAGCTGTTTTTT.